These T cell receptor beta chains were read from a single sample in a study of blood T cell repertoires in COVID-19. Here immunoSEQ multiplex PCR was the method, and the copy in TCRdb shows in-frame clones only, minus some. The sample includes some 60,000 clones, 70% to 90% of them seen just once. Sequences were obtained from peripheral blood. These TCRs come from a human donor with active COVID-19. The donor label of this sample is uncertain. The CDR3 runs from the conserved cysteine through the conserved F or W. The order of the fields is clone size, V gene, CDR3 length, D gene, J gene, CDR3 protein, CDR3 DNA. The D gene is left open where the match is weak. Size is omitted from some rows. Given values are once, few, many or a class for expanded clones.

NA	TRBV19	21	NA	TRBJ2-6	CASSIDRPEGQKASGANVLTF	TGTGCCAGTAGTATAGATCGACCGGAGGGACAGAAGGCGTCCGGGGCCAACGTCCTGACTTTC
NA	TRBV14	17	TRBD2	TRBJ2-5	CASSQKSSGGVQETQYF	TGTGCCAGCAGCCAAAAGTCGAGCGGGGGGGTCCAAGAGACCCAGTACTTC
NA	TRBV5-1	13	NA	TRBJ2-7	CASSLLQGGEQYF	TGCGCCAGCAGCTTGCTCCAGGGCGGCGAGCAGTACTTC
NA	TRBV5-1	16	NA	TRBJ1-2	CASSRGRVAYNYGYTF	TGCGCCAGCAGCCGCGGCAGGGTGGCCTATAACTATGGCTACACCTTC
NA	TRBV4-2	15	TRBD2	TRBJ2-1	CASKTSPSGVSEQFF	TGTGCCAGCAAGACCTCGCCTAGCGGGGTATCCGAGCAGTTCTTC
NA	TRBV3-1/TRBV3-2	15	TRBD1	TRBJ1-1	CASSRLSQGDTEAFF	TGTGCCAGCAGCCGCCTTTCGCAGGGGGACACTGAAGCTTTCTTT
NA	TRBV28	16	NA	TRBJ1-5	CASSLYYPPGNQPQHF	TGTGCCAGCAGTTTATATTACCCGCCAGGGAATCAGCCCCAGCATTTT
NA	TRBV3-1/TRBV3-2	16	NA	TRBJ1-6	CASSQEDRLFNSPLHF	TGTGCCAGCAGCCAAGAAGACAGGCTGTTTAATTCACCCCTCCACTTT
NA	TRBV7-9	12	NA	TRBJ2-7	CASGGRDYEQYF	TGTGCCAGCGGCGGTAGAGATTACGAGCAGTACTTC
NA	TRBV9	11	NA	TRBJ1-5	CASSVGEPQHF	TGTGCCAGCAGCGTAGGAGAGCCCCAGCATTTT
once	TRBV9	16	TRBD2	TRBJ2-3	CASSVGEAGGSDTQYF	TGTGCCAGCAGCGTAGGAGAAGCGGGAGGGTCGGATACGCAGTATTTT
NA	TRBV27	13	NA	TRBJ1-2	CASRYRAGYGYTF	TGTGCCAGCAGGTACAGGGCTGGCTATGGCTACACCTTC
NA	TRBV11-2	18	NA	TRBJ2-3	CASSLEGTGSRSIYTQYF	TGTGCCAGCAGCTTAGAAGGTACCGGGAGTAGGTCTATCTATACGCAGTATTTT
NA	TRBV5-6	19	TRBD2	TRBJ2-3	CASSLGWLAGGQVADTQYF	TGTGCCAGCAGCTTGGGATGGCTAGCGGGGGGGCAAGTCGCAGATACGCAGTATTTT
NA	TRBV7-3	15	NA	TRBJ2-1	CASSLGGPATIEQFF	TGTGCCAGCAGCTTAGGGGGCCCAGCGACTATTGAGCAGTTCTTC
NA	TRBV12-3/TRBV12-4	13	NA	TRBJ1-4	CASSLRLEEKLFF	TGTGCCAGCAGTTTGCGGTTAGAGGAAAAACTGTTTTTT
NA	TRBV18	17	NA	TRBJ2-1	CASSPQILAGSYNEQFF	TGTGCCAGCTCACCTCAAATACTAGCCGGATCCTACAATGAGCAGTTCTTC
NA	TRBV18	14	NA	TRBJ2-3	CASSPPTYTDTQYF	TGTGCCAGCTCACCCCCCACCTATACAGATACGCAGTATTTT
NA	TRBV6-6	17	TRBD2	TRBJ2-7	CASSRLAGEEYRYEQYF	TGTGCCAGCAGTCGACTAGCGGGAGAGGAATATAGGTACGAGCAGTACTTC
NA	TRBV6-5	13	TRBD1	TRBJ2-1	CASSYQQGGQQFF	TGTGCCAGCAGTTACCAGCAAGGGGGCCAACAGTTCTTC
NA	TRBV2	18	TRBD2	TRBJ2-1	CASSYSGRADPSYNEQFF	TGTGCCAGCAGTTATAGCGGGAGGGCGGATCCCTCCTACAATGAGCAGTTCTTC
NA	TRBV7-2	15	NA	TRBJ1-2	CASSTQFSGEYGYTF	TGTGCCAGCAGCACCCAATTCTCGGGGGAGTATGGCTACACCTTC
NA	TRBV6-1	15	TRBD1	TRBJ2-7	CASSETTGASYEQYF	TGTGCCAGCAGTGAAACGACAGGGGCCAGCTACGAGCAGTACTTC
NA	TRBV5-6	15	NA	TRBJ1-6	CASSLGHSYNSPLHF	TGTGCCAGCAGCTTGGGGCACTCCTATAATTCACCCCTCCACTTT
NA	TRBV7-3	16	TRBD2	TRBJ2-1	CASSPGGGGLWNEQFF	TGTGCCAGCAGCCCCGGCGGGGGGGGGCTTTGGAATGAGCAGTTCTTC
once	TRBV7-2	15	NA	TRBJ2-7	CASSPLPQGGYEQYF	TGTGCCAGCAGCCCGCTGCCCCAGGGTGGCTACGAGCAGTACTTC
NA	TRBV7-2	13	TRBD1	TRBJ1-2	CASSSGQGYGYTF	TGTGCCAGCAGCTCGGGACAGGGATATGGCTACACCTTC